This T cell receptor beta chain was observed in a study of T cells after yellow fever vaccination. TCRdb itself ran the 5' RACE reads through MiXCR, one entry per CDR3 protein. The data show 450,000 to 550,000 distinct CDR3 sequences, 20% to 25% seen once. This sequence originates from a man between 18 and 35 years old who received the YFV17D yellow fever vaccine. The sequences come from PBMCs, collected around 3 weeks after the first yellow fever vaccination.

The CDR3 here is CASSLRDRWTEAFF. CDR3 DNA sequence: TGTGCCAGCAGTCTTCGGGACAGGTGGACTGAAGCTTTCTTT. The chain combines TRBV12-3 or TRBV12-4 with TRBJ1-1, with TRBD1 matching 8 bases. V lost 5 bases to trimming and J lost 5 bases; unmatched junction nucleotides: 7. CDR3 length: 14 amino acids.